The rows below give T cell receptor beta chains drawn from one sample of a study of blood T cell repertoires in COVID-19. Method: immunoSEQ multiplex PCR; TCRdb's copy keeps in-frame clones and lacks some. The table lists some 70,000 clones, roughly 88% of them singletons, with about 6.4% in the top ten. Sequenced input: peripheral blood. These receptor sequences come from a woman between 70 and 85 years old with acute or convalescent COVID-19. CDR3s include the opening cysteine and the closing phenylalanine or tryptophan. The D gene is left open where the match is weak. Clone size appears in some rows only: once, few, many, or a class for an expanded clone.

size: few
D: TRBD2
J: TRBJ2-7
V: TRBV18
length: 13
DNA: TGTGCCAGCTCACTGGCCGGGACTACCGAGCAGTACTTC
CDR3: CASSLAGTTEQYF

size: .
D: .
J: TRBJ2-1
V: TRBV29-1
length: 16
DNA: TGCAGCGTCTTTCTAAACAGCGGCAAATCCTACAATGAGCAGTTCTTC
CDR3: CSVFLNSGKSYNEQFF

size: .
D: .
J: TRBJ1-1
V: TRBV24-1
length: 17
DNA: TGTGCCACCAGTGATTCTACATCCGGGACATCGAACACTGAAGCTTTCTTT
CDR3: CATSDSTSGTSNTEAFF

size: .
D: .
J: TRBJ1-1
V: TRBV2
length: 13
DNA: TGTGCCAGCAGTGTTCGGGGGAACACTGAAGCTTTCTTT
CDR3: CASSVRGNTEAFF

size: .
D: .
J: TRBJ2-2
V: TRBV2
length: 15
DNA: TGTGCCAGCAGGTTCAGGGGCTTTCACACCGGGGAGCTGTTTTTT
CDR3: CASRFRGFHTGELFF

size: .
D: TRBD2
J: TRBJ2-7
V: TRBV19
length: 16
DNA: TGTGCCAGTAGACGGACTAGCGGGAGGAGTTCCTACGAGCAGTACTTC
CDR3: CASRRTSGRSSYEQYF

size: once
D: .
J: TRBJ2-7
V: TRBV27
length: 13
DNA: TGTGCCAGCAGTTTTACCGGGGAGTACGAGCAGTACTTC
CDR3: CASSFTGEYEQYF

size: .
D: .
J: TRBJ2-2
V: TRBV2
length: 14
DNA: TGTGCCAGCAGGGGGGACACTTACACCGGGGAGCTGTTTTTT
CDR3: CASRGDTYTGELFF

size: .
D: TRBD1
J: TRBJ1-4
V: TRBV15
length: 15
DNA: TGTGCCACCAGCAGAGTAGTGACAGGGGGGGAAAAACTGTTTTTT
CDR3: CATSRVVTGGEKLFF

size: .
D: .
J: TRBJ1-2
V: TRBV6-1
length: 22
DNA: TGTGCCAGCAGTGAAGCGGCTGGAAGTGCAGGTCGAATACTTATCAGTAACTATGGCTACACCTTC
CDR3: CASSEAAGSAGRILISNYGYTF

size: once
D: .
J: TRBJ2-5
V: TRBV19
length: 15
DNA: TGTGCCAGTAGTATAGGCGGGGCCCTCCAAGAGACCCAGTACTTC
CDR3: CASSIGGALQETQYF

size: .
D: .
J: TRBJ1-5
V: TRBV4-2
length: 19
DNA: TGTGCCAGCAGCCAAGATAGGGGAGTCGAATGGGGGGCGGGAGGGCCCCAGCATTTT
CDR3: CASSQDRGVEWGAGGPQHF

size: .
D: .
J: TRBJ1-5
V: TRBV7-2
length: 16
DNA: TGTGCCAGCAGCTTAGCGCCCGGGGGACTCAATCAGCCCCAGCATTTT
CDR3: CASSLAPGGLNQPQHF

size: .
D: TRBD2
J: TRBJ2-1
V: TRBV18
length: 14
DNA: TGTGCCAGCTCACCCAATAGCGGGAGCGATTGGCAGTTCTTC
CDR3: CASSPNSGSDWQFF